A selection of T cell receptor beta chains follows, all from one sample in a study of graft-versus-host responses after intestinal transplantation. The table came from immunoSEQ multiplex PCR; TCRdb's copy has only in-frame clones and leaves some out. The data contain over 15,000 clones, roughly 87% of them seen just once; the ten biggest clones take up roughly 2%. The input for sequencing was PBMCs, taken 14 days after transplant. Receptors originate from a human patient who received an intestinal transplant, so some T cells may come from the graft donor. The CDR3 runs from the conserved cysteine through the conserved F or W. A D gene is named only where the DNA matches it firmly. The size entry is marked missing in some rows and otherwise reads once, few, many or a size class.

d_gene	v_gene	abundance	j_gene	CDR3nt	CDR3aa
NA	TRBV6-1	NA	TRBJ2-1	TGTGCCAGCAGCCATTCCTACAATGAGCAGTTCTTC	CASSHSYNEQFF
NA	TRBV19	NA	TRBJ2-3	TGTGCCAGTGGTTCTAGCACAGATACGCAGTATTTT	CASGSSTDTQYF
NA	TRBV10-2	NA	TRBJ2-7	TGCGCCAGCAGTGAACGGGACACCTTCTACGAGCAGTACTTC	CASSERDTFYEQYF
NA	TRBV25-1	NA	TRBJ1-6	TGTGCCAGCAGTGAATATAAGGCAGCGGGCAGGGGTAGATCACCCCTCCACTTT	CASSEYKAAGRGRSPLHF
TRBD2	TRBV29-1	NA	TRBJ2-1	TGCAGCGTTTCCGGGGGTAGCGGGAAGTCCTACAATGAGCAGTTCTTC	CSVSGGSGKSYNEQFF
TRBD2	TRBV9	NA	TRBJ2-1	TGTGCCAGCAGCGCGAGTTACGATCCGGGACTAGCGGGGAATGAGCAGTTCTTC	CASSASYDPGLAGNEQFF
TRBD2	TRBV28	NA	TRBJ2-7	TGTGCCAGCAGTTCCGGGACTAGCGGGGGATACGAGCAGTACTTC	CASSSGTSGGYEQYF
NA	TRBV7-6	NA	TRBJ2-2	TGTGCCAGCAGCTCAATAGCGGAGTCGAACACCGGGGAGCTGTTTTTT	CASSSIAESNTGELFF
NA	TRBV5-1	NA	TRBJ1-2	TGCGCCAGCATCAGGAAATCGGTTCGAAAGATCTATGGCTACACCTTC	CASIRKSVRKIYGYTF
NA	TRBV5-1	NA	TRBJ2-3	TGCGCCAGCAGCTTGCGGGGTAGGGACACAGATACGCAGTATTTT	CASSLRGRDTDTQYF
NA	TRBV5-6	once	TRBJ1-2	TGTGCCAGCAGCTTGGTACAGATGCCCTATGGCTACACCTTC	CASSLVQMPYGYTF
TRBD2	TRBV4-3	once	TRBJ2-2	TGCGCCAGCAGCCAAACCTCAGAGCGGGGGTACACCGGGGAGCTGTTTTTT	CASSQTSERGYTGELFF
TRBD2	TRBV9	NA	TRBJ2-5	TGTGCCAGCAGCGTAGGCGCCGGGCGGGAGGGCCCTCGAGAGACCCAGTACTTC	CASSVGAGREGPRETQYF
TRBD2	TRBV27	NA	TRBJ2-7	TGTGCCAGCAGTTTGGGACTAGCGGCCTACGAGCAGTACTTC	CASSLGLAAYEQYF
NA	TRBV4-3	NA	TRBJ2-1	TGCGCCAGCAGCCAAGGGATGACTACCTTCGACTACAATGAGCAGTTCTTC	CASSQGMTTFDYNEQFF
NA	TRBV6-5	NA	TRBJ2-5	TGTGCCAGCAGCGGGGACTACCAAGAGACCCAGTACTTC	CASSGDYQETQYF
NA	TRBV5-3	NA	TRBJ1-6	TGTGCCAGAAGCTCTTCTGGCTCACCCCTCCACTTT	CARSSSGSPLHF
NA	TRBV19	NA	TRBJ2-1	TGTGCCAGTAGTATAGGCGGCTACAATGAGCAGTTCTTC	CASSIGGYNEQFF
NA	TRBV28	NA	TRBJ2-3	TGTGCCAGCAGTTTATCAACAGGGTGGAGCACAGATACGCAGTATTTT	CASSLSTGWSTDTQYF
NA	TRBV5-1	NA	TRBJ1-1	TGCGCCAGCAGCTTGTCTCCGGGGGCTACCTATTGGGCTTTCTTT	CASSLSPGATYWAFF
NA	TRBV5-1	once	TRBJ1-6	TGCGCCAGCAGCTCCGGCATAAATAATTCACCCCTCCACTTT	CASSSGINNSPLHF
TRBD1	TRBV14	NA	TRBJ1-4	TGTGCCAGCAGCCAAGCGACAGGGAGTAATGAAAAACTGTTTTTT	CASSQATGSNEKLFF
NA	TRBV7-2	NA	TRBJ2-1	TGTGCCAGCAGCTTCCTTAGCGTATCAAGCTCCTACAATGAGCAGTTCTTC	CASSFLSVSSSYNEQFF
TRBD1	TRBV7-9	NA	TRBJ1-5	TGTGCCAGCAGCTCACAGGGGAGGAATCAGCCCCAGCATTTT	CASSSQGRNQPQHF